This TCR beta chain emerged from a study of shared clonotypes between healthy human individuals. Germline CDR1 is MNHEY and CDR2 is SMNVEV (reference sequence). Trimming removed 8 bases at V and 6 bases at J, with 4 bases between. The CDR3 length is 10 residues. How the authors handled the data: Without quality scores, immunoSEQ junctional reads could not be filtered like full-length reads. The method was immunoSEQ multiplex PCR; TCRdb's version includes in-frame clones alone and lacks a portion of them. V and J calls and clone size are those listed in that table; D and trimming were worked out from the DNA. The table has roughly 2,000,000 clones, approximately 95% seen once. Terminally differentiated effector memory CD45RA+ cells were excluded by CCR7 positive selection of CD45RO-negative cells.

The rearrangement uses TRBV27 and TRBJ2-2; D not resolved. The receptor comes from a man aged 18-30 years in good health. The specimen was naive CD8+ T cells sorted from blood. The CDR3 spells CASQPGELFF. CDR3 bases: TGTGCCAGCCAACCCGGGGAGCTGTTTTTT.